What follows describes a single TCR beta chain. Its specificity is not known. Investigators took ten milliliters of peripheral blood from every donor. These data come from a study of blood T cells in healthy people across ages. Broader study findings: Age advanced and TCR beta diversity per million T cells fell, roughly linearly. In the absence of known donor CMV status, changes in expanded clonotypes were possibly confounded.

A second PCR, run for about 7 to 12 cycles, used a sample-barcoded 5' primer plus a J-beta primer mix. Every cDNA was tagged by a template-switch adaptor with 12 random nucleotides. TCRdb fed the 5' RACE reads into MiXCR, producing one record per CDR3 protein. This sample has 550,000 to 700,000 distinct CDR3 sequences, with 25% to 30% found just once. This CDR3 region has 15 residues. Trimming pared 1 base from V and 15 bases from J, leaving 19 bases between. Germline V gives CDR1 SGHVS, CDR2 FQNEAQ. Sequencing used blood. The sequence was obtained from a woman aged 70 to 79 in good health. This chain connects TRBV7-8 to TRBJ1-6; D unclear. The CDR3 DNA reads TGTGCCAGCAGCTTAGTCCGACGGGGAGTCTCTATCCTCCACTTT. It specifies CASSLVRRGVSILHF.